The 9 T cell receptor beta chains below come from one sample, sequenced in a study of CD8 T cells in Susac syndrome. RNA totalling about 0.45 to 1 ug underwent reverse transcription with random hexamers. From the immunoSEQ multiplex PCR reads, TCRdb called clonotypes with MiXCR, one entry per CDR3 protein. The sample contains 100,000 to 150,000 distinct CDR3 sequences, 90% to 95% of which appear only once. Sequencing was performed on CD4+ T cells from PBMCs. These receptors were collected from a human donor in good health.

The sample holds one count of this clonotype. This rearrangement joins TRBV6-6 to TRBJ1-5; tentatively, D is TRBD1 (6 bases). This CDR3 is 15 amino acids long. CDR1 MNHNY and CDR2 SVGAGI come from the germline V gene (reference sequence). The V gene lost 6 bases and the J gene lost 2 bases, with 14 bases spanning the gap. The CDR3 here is CASRSETGGNQPQHF. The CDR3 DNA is TGTGCCAGCAGATCCGAGACAGGAGGCAATCAGCCCCAGCATTTT.

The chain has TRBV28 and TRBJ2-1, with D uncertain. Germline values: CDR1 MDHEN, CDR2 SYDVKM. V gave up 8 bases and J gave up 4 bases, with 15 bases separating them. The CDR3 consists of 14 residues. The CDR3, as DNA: TGTGCCAGCTGGAGTACGTCAGAGTACAATGAGCAGTTCTTC. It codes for CASWSTSEYNEQFF.

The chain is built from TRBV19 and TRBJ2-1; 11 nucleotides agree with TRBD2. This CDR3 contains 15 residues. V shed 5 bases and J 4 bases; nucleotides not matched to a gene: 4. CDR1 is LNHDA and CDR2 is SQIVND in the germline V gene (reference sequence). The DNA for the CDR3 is TGTGCCAGTAGTGGGACTAGCGGAAGTTACAATGAGCAGTTCTTC. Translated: CASSGTSGSYNEQFF.

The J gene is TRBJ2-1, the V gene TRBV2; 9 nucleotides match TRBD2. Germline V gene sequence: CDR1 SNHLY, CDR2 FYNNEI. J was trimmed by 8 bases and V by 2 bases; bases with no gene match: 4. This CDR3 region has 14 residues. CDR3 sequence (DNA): TGTGCCAGCAGTGAATTAGCGGGAGCCCATGAGCAGTTCTTC. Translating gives CASSELAGAHEQFF.

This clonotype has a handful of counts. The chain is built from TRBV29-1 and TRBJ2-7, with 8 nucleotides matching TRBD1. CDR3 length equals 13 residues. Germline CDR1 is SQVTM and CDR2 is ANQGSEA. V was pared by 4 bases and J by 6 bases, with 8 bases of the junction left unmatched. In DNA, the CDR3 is TGCAGCGTTGGAGGACAGGGTGGTCGCGAGCAGTACTTC. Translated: CSVGGQGGREQYF.

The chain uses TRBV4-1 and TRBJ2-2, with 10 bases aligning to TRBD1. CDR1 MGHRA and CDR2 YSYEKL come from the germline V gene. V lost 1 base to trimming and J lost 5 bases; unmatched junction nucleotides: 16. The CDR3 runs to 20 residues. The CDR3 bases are TGCGCCAGCAGCCAAGTTTTGAGTCGACCGGGACAGGGGAGGACCGGGGAGCTGTTTTTT. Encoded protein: CASSQVLSRPGQGRTGELFF.

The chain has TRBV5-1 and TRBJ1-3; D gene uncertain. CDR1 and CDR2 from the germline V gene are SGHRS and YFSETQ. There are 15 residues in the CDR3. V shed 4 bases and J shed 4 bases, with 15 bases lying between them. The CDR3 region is CASSLDGPEGNTIYF. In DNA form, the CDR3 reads TGCGCCAGCAGCCTGGACGGTCCAGAAGGAAACACCATATATTTT.

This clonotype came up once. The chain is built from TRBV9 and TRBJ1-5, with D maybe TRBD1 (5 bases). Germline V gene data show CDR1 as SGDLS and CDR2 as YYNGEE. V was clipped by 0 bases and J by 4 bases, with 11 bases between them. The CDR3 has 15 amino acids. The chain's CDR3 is CASSVDDSSNQPQHF. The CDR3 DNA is TGTGCCAGCAGCGTAGACGACAGCTCGAATCAGCCCCAGCATTTT.

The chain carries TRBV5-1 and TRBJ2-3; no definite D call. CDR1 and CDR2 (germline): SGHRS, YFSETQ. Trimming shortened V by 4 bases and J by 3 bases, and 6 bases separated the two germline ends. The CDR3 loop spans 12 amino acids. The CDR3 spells CASSAQTDTQYF. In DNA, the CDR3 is TGCGCCAGCAGCGCTCAGACAGATACGCAGTATTTT.